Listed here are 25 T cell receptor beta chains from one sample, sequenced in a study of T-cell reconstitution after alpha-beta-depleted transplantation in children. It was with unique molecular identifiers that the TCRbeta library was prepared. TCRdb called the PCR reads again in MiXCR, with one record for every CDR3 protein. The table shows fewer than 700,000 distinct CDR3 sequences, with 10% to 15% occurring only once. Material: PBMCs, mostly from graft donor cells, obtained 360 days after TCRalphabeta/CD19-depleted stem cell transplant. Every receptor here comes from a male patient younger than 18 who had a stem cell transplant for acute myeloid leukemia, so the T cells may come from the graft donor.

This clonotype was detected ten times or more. The CDR3 protein is CASSPPAISYNEQFF. CDR3 DNA sequence: TGTGCCAGCAGTCCCCCCGCGATCTCCTACAATGAGCAGTTCTTC. J is TRBJ2-1 and V is TRBV28; no clear D gene. Trimming took 5 bases from V and 0 from J, leaving 11 bases between them. There are 15 residues in the CDR3. Germline lookup yields CDR1 MDHEN and CDR2 SYDVKM.

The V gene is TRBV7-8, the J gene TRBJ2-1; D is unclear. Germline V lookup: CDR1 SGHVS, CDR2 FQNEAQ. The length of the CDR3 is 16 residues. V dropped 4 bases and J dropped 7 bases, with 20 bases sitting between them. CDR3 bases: TGTGCCAGCAGCTACGAGTCCCCGGGCCTACTTAATGAGCAGTTCTTC. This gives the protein CASSYESPGLLNEQFF.

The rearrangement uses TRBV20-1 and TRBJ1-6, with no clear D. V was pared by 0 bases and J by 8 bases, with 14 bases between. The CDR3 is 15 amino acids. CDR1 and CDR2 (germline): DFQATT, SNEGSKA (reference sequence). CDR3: CSARDSGGRDSPLHF. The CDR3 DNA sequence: TGCAGTGCTAGAGATTCGGGTGGGCGGGATTCACCCCTCCACTTT.

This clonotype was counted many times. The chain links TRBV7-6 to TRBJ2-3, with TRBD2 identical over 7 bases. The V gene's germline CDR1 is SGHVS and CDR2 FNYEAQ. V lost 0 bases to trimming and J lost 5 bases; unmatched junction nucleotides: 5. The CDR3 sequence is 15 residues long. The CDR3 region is CASSLAGGGGDTQYF. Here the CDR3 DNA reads TGTGCCAGCAGCTTAGCCGGTGGGGGGGGAGATACGCAGTATTTT.

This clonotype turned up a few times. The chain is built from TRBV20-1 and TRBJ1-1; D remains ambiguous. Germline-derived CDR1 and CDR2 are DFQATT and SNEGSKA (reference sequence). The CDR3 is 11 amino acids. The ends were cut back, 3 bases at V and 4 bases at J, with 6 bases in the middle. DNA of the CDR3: TGCAGTGCTAGTCAATCCACTGAAGCTTTCTTT. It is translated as CSASQSTEAFF.

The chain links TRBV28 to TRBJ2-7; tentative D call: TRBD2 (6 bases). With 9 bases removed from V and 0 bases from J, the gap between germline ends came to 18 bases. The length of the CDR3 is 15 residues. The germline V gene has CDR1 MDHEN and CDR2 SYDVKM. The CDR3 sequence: CASAWLRGLSYEQYF. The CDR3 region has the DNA TGTGCCAGTGCGTGGTTGCGGGGCCTCTCCTACGAGCAGTACTTC.

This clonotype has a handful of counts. The chain's CDR3 is CSASVGSGDTQYF. The CDR3 nucleotides read TGCAGTGCTAGTGTGGGATCTGGGGATACGCAGTATTTT. V is TRBV20-1 and J is TRBJ2-3; D gene uncertain. CDR1 is DFQATT, CDR2 SNEGSKA, per germline (reference sequence). The V end lost 3 bases, the J end lost 6 bases, and 13 bases lay between the germline ends. The CDR3 consists of 13 residues.

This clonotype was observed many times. This CDR3 reads CASSLLAGGPHEQYF. CDR3 nucleotide sequence: TGTGCCAGCAGCCTCTTAGCGGGAGGGCCCCACGAGCAGTACTTC. The gene calls are TRBV3-1 and TRBJ2-7, with 11 nucleotides matching TRBD2. The CDR3 runs to 15 residues. V dropped 4 bases and J dropped 5; count of bases not matched to a gene: 7. From germline, CDR1 is LGHDT and CDR2 YNNKEL (reference sequence).

The CDR3 here is CASSLRRGRTDTQYF. The CDR3 DNA sequence: TGTGCCAGCAGCCTCCGTCGGGGGCGCACAGATACGCAGTATTTT. The chain couples TRBV7-3 to TRBJ2-3, with D perhaps TRBD1 or TRBD2 (6 bases each). V lost 5 bases, J lost 1 base, and 13 bases lay in between. Germline V gene data show CDR1 as SGHTA and CDR2 as FQGTGA. CDR3 length equals 15 residues.

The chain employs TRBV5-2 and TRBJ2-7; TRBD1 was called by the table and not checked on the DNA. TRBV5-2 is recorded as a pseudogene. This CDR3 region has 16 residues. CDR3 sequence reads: CAMGPGLRDVSYEQYF. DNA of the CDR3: TGTGCCATGGGCCCGGGGCTCCGGGACGTATCCTACGAGCAGTACTTC.

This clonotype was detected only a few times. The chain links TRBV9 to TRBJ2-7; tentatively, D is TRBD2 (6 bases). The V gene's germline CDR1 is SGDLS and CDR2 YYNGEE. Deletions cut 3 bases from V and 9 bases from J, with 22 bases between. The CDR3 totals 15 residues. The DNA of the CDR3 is TGTGCCAGCAGCGACCGGGACTCGTTCTCCGAGGCGCAGTACTTC. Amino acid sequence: CASSDRDSFSEAQYF.

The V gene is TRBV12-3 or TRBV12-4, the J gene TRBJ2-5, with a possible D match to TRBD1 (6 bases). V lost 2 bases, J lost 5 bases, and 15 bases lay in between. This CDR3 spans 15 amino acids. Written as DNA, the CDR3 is TGTGCCAGCAGTTTATTAGGATCAACAGGGGAGACCCAGTACTTC. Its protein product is CASSLLGSTGETQYF.

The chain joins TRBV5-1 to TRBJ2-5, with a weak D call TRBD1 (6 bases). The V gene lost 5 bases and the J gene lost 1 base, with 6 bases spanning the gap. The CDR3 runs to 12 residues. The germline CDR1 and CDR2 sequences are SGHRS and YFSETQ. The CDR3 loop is CASRDSQETQYF. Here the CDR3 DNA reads TGCGCCAGCAGGGACAGCCAAGAGACCCAGTACTTC.

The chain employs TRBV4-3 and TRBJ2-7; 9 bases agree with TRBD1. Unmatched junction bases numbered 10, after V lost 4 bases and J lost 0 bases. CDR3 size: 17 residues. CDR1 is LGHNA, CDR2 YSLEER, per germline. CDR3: CASSPRGGTGNSYEQYF. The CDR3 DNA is TGCGCCAGCAGCCCGCGTGGCGGGACAGGGAACTCCTACGAGCAGTACTTC.

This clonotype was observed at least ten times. The CDR3 bases are TGCAGTGCTAGCCGTGACAGCACTTACAATGAGCAGTTCTTC. This encodes CSASRDSTYNEQFF. The chain employs TRBV20-1 and TRBJ2-1, with D perhaps matching TRBD1 (5 bases). Germline V gene data show CDR1 as DFQATT and CDR2 as SNEGSKA (reference sequence). Trimming took off 3 bases at V and 4 bases at J, with 13 bases between the two ends. This CDR3 has 14 residues.

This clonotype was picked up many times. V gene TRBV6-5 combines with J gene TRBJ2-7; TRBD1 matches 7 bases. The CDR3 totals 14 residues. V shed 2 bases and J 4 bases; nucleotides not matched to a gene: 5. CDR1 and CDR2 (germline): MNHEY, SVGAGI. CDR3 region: CASSYVGTAYEQYF. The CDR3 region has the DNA TGTGCCAGCAGTTACGTGGGGACAGCTTACGAGCAGTACTTC.

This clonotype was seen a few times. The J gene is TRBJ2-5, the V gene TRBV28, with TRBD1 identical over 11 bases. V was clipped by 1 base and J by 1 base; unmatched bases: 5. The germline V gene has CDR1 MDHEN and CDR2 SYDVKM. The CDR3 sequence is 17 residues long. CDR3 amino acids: CASSLSRDRGSQETQYF. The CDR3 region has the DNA TGTGCCAGCAGTTTATCCCGGGACAGGGGGTCCCAAGAGACCCAGTACTTC.

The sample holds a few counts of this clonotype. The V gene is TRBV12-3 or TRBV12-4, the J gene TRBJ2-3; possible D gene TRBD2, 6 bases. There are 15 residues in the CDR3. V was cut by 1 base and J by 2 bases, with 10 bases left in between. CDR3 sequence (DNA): TGTGCCAGCAGTTTAGGGGGGGTTCCCACAGATACGCAGTATTTT. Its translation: CASSLGGVPTDTQYF.

CDR3 DNA: TGTGCCAGCAGTTTCCCAGGGGCCTCCTATAATTCACCCCTCCACTTT. This gives the protein CASSFPGASYNSPLHF. V usage is TRBV2 and J usage is TRBJ1-6; D may be TRBD1 (6 bases). V shed 5 bases and J shed 0 bases, with 11 bases lying between them. CDR1 SNHLY and CDR2 FYNNEI come from the germline V gene. This CDR3 region has 16 residues. The whole variable domain, filled in from reference TRBV2 and TRBJ1-6, reads EPEVTQTPSHQVTQMGQEVILRCVPISNHLYFYWYRQILGQKVEFLVSFYNNEISEKSEIFDDQFSVERPDGSNFTLKIRSTKLEDSAMYFCASSFPGASYNSPLHFGNGTRLTVT.

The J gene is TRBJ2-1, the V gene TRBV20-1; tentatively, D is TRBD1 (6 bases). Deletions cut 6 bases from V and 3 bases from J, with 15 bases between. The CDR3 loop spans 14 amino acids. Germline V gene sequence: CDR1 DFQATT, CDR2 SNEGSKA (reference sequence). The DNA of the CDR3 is TGCAGTGCCCCGAAGGGGGAATTCTACAATGAGCAGTTCTTC. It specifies CSAPKGEFYNEQFF.

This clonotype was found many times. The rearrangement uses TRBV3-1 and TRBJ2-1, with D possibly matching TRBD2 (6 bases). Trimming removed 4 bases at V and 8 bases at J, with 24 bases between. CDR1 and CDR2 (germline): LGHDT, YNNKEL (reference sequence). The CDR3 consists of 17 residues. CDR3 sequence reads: CASSPTAGGTVTDEQFF. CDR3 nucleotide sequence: TGTGCCAGCAGCCCCACGGCTGGCGGGACCGTAACGGATGAGCAGTTCTTC.

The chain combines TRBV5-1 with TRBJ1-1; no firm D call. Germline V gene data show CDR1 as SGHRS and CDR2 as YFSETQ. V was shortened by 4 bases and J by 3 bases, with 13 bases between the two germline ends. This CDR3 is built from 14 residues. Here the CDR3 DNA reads TGCGCCAGCAGCCCCGACGGGCCGTACACTGAAGCTTTCTTT. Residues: CASSPDGPYTEAFF.

CDR3 residues: CSVEELAGGGHEQYF. The CDR3 DNA reads as TGCAGCGTTGAAGAACTAGCGGGAGGTGGCCACGAGCAGTACTTC. This chain joins TRBV29-1 and TRBJ2-7, with 12 bases aligning to TRBD2. The germline gives CDR1 SQVTM, CDR2 ANQGSEA. The CDR3 is 15 residues long. V gave up 0 bases and J gave up 5 bases; unmatched junction bases: 5.

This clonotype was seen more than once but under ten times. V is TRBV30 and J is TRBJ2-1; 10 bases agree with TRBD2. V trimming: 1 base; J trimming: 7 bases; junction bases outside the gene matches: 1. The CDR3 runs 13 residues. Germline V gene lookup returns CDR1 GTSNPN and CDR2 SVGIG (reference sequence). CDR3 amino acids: CAWSAGLANEQFF. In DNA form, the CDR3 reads TGTGCCTGGAGTGCGGGACTAGCGAATGAGCAGTTCTTC.

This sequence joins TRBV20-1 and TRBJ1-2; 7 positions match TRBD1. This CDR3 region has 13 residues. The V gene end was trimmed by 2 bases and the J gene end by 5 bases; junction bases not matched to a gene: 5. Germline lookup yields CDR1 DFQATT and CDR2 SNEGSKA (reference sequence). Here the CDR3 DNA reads TGCAGTGCTAGACGGACAGGTCAATATGGCTACACCTTC. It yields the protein CSARRTGQYGYTF.